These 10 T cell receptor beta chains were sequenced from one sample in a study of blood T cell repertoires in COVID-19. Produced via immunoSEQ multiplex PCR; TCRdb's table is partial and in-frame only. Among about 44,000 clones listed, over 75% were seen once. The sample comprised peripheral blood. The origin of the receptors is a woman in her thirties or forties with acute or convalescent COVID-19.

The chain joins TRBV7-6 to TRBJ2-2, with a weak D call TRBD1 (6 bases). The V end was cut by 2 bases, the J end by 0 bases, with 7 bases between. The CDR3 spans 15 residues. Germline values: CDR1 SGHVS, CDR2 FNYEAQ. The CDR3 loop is CASSLYRANTGELFF. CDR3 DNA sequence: TGTGCCAGCAGCTTATACAGGGCGAACACCGGGGAGCTGTTTTTT.

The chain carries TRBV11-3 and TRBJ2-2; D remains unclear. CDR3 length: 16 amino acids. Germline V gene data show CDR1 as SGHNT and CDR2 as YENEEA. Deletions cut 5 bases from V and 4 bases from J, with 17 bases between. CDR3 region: CASSRRSGTGTGELFF. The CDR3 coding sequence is TGTGCCAGCAGCCGTCGGTCCGGTACCGGCACCGGGGAGCTGTTTTTT.

In DNA, the CDR3 is TGCGCCAGCAGTGAGTTGGGAGATAGCAATCAGCCCCAGCATTTT. Encoded protein: CASSELGDSNQPQHF. The chain combines TRBV10-1 with TRBJ1-5; D is unresolved. Trimming cost V 1 base and J 0 bases, with 7 bases left between them. CDR1 is WNHNN, CDR2 SYGVQD, per germline (reference sequence). This CDR3 contains 15 residues.

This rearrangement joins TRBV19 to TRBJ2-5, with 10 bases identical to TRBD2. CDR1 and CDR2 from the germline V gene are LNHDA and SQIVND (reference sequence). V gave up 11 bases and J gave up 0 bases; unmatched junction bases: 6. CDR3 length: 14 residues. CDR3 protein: CASCSGGHQETQYF. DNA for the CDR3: TGTGCCTCTTGTAGCGGGGGGCACCAAGAGACCCAGTACTTC. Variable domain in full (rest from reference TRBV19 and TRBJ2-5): DGGITQSPKYLFRKEGQNVTLSCEQNLNHDAMYWYRQDPGQGLRLIYYSQIVNDFQKGDIAEGYSVSREKKESFPLTVTSAQKNPTAFYLCASCSGGHQETQYFGPGTRLLVL.

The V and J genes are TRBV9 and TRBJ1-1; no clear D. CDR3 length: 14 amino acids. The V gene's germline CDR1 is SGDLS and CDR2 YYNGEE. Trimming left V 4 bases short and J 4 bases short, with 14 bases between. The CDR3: CASSPRLAGTEAFF. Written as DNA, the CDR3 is TGTGCCAGCAGCCCGCGCCTTGCGGGCACTGAAGCTTTCTTT.

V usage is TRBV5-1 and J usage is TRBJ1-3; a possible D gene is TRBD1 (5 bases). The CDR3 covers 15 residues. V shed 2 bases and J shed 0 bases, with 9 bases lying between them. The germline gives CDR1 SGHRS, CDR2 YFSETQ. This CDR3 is CASSLGERSGNTIYF. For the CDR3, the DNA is TGCGCCAGCAGCTTAGGGGAACGCTCTGGAAACACCATATATTTT.

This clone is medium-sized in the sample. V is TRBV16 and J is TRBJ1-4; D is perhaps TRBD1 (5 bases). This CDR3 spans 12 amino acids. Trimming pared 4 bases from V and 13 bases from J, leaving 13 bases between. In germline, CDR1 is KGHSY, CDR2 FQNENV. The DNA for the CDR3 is TGTGCCAGCAGCCCTCCGGCGGGGGGACTGTTTTTT. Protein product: CASSPPAGGLFF.

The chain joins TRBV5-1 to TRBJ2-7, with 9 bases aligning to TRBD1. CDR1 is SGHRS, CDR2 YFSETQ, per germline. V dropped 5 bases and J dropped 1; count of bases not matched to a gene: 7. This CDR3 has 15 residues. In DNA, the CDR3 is TGCGCCAGCAGAGACCCGGGACAGGGTTCCTACGAGCAGTACTTC. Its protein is CASRDPGQGSYEQYF. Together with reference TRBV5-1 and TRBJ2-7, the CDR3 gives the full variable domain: KAGVTQTPRYLIKTRGQQVTLSCSPISGHRSVSWYQQTPGQGLQFLFEYFSETQRNKGNFPGRFSGRQFSNSRSEMNVSTLELGDSALYLCASRDPGQGSYEQYFGPGTRLTVT.

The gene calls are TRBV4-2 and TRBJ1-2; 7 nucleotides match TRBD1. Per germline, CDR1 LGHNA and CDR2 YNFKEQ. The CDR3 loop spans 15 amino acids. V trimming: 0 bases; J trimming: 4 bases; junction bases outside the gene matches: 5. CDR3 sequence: CASSQDPRGLYGYTF. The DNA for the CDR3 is TGTGCCAGCAGCCAAGACCCAAGGGGGCTCTATGGCTACACCTTC.

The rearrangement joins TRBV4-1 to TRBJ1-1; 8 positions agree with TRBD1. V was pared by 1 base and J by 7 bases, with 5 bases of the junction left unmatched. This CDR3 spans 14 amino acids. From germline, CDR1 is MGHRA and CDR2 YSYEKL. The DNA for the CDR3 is TGCGCCAGCAGCCAAGCAGGGGGCGACCTTGAAGCTTTCTTT. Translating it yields CASSQAGGDLEAFF.